The text below deals with one TCR beta chain. The antigen is not known. V shed 3 bases and J shed 2 bases, with 3 bases lying between them. CDR1 SGHKS and CDR2 YYEKEE come from the germline V gene (reference sequence). This CDR3 contains 12 residues. This entry comes from a study of OX40 agonist ivuxolimab in advanced cancers. Study-level results: Partly responding patients at 0.1-3.0 mg/kg showed some of the smallest clonal expansion.

Measured with immunoSEQ multiplex PCR; TCRdb has only the in-frame clones, and not every one. In the table there are about 63,000 clones, 75% to 90% of which are singletons. The sequencing here drew on CD4+ or CD8+ T cells sorted from blood, taken in a trial of the OX40 agonist ivuxolimab. The TCR originated in an adult with an advanced solid tumor such as melanoma, head and neck, liver or kidney cancer. The genes are TRBV5-5 and TRBJ1-5; D is unresolved. The CDR3 DNA reads as TGTGCCAGCAGCTACGGCAATCAGCCCCAGCATTTT. It specifies CASSYGNQPQHF. Using reference TRBV5-5 and TRBJ1-5 for the parts outside the CDR3, the full variable domain is DAGVTQSPTHLIKTRGQQVTLRCSPISGHKSVSWYQQVLGQGPQFIFQYYEKEERGRGNFPDRFSARQFPNYSSELNVNALLLGDSALYLCASSYGNQPQHFGDGTRLSIL.